This T cell receptor beta chain was identified in a study of response to subunit inactivated influenza vaccine. Study results and caveats: Every seasonal influenza vaccination brings in few new T cells, the authors suggested.

As regards this clonotype: The target antigen is unknown.

TCRdb re-called the RT-PCR reads with MiXCR, one entry per CDR3 protein. The repertoire holds 700,000 to 800,000 distinct CDR3 sequences, with approximately 18% as singletons. The CDR3 loop spans 13 amino acids. Losses at the gene ends were 6 bases for V and 4 bases for J; bases not matched to a gene: 6. Germline CDR1 and CDR2: DFQATT and SNEGSKA (reference sequence). This sequence was found in a man aged 45-65 years who received an inactivated influenza vaccine. The chain combines TRBV20-1 with TRBJ2-3, with 8 bases lining up with TRBD2. The source material was PBMCs from blood, sampled 4 to 6 days after vaccination. For the CDR3, the DNA is TGCAGTGCCCAGCGGGAGTTGGCAGATACGCAGTATTTT. As protein: CSAQRELADTQYF.